This TCR beta chain was captured by sequencing in a study of T-cell reconstitution after alpha-beta-depleted transplantation in children. General study points: As was reported, about two months after transplant, alpha-beta T cells came from several hundred expanded graft clones. Surviving recipient T cells and thymic progenitors underlay high day-60 TCRbeta diversity in some patients.

In germline, CDR1 is SNHLY, CDR2 FYNNEI. Trimming took 10 bases from V and 0 from J, leaving 12 bases between them. The CDR3 runs 13 residues. Preparing the TCRbeta library involved the use of unique molecular identifiers. TCRdb re-derived calls from the PCR reads in MiXCR, one entry per CDR3 protein. The data contain around 64,000 distinct CDR3 sequences, approximately 11% of them singletons. Ten or more counts support this clonotype. Its antigen is undetermined. The source of this sequence is a boy between 5 and 17 years old with acute myeloid leukemia, due to receive a stem cell transplant. The source was PBMCs, collected before TCRalphabeta/CD19-depleted stem cell transplant. The V and J genes are TRBV2 and TRBJ1-1; D ambiguous. The CDR3, as DNA: TGTGCCACGAGACGGCCAATGAACACTGAAGCTTTCTTT. Protein product: CATRRPMNTEAFF.